The source of this T cell receptor beta chain is a study of human CD8 memory T cell subsets. Study-level results: Stem-like memory and precursor exhausted T cells had similarly high diversity, unlike effector memory cells.

UMI-labeled 5' RACE produced the TCR beta libraries. In the study's own analysis: Every TCR beta library contained from around 3,000 to 18,000 functional CDR3 beta clonotypes. From the 5' RACE reads, TCRdb lists one entry per CDR3 protein and no DNA. TCRdb assigned the V and J calls; the authors' analysis was not used. Its table records more than 10,000 distinct CDR3 sequences. This clonotype is labeled medium-sized based on frequency. Its antigen remains unidentified. Germline CDR1 and CDR2: SEHNR and FQNEAQ (reference sequence). The CDR3 consists of 13 residues. This rearrangement joins TRBV7-9 to TRBJ2-2. Sequencing input: CD8+ T cells from PBMCs. The clonotype was recovered from a human donor in good health. The CDR3: CASSLEGTGELFF.